The 8 T cell receptor beta chains presented below share a single source sample, sequenced in a study of CD8 T cells in Susac syndrome. cDNA came from about 0.5 to 1 ug RNA primed by random hexamers. MiXCR, run by TCRdb on the immunoSEQ multiplex PCR reads, gives a single entry per CDR3 protein. The sample consists of 140,000 or so distinct CDR3 sequences, around 95% of them appearing once. The sample was CD4+ T cells from PBMCs. Source of these receptors: a human donor with Susac syndrome.

The V gene is TRBV20-1, the J gene TRBJ1-1; D might be TRBD1 (6 bases). The V and J ends lost 6 bases and 6 bases respectively, with 17 bases between them. The CDR3 is 13 residues long. CDR1 is DFQATT, CDR2 SNEGSKA, per germline (reference sequence). In DNA, the CDR3 is TGCAGTGCAAGACAGACAGGCCGCCCTGAAGCTTTCTTT. It encodes CSARQTGRPEAFF.

The rearrangement uses TRBV12-3 or TRBV12-4 and TRBJ2-4; the match to TRBD1 covers 8 bases. V shed 3 bases and J 8 bases; nucleotides not matched to a gene: 6. The CDR3 runs 14 residues. The CDR3 DNA is TGTGCCAGCAGTTTCGCAGGGGGCCGGGACATTCAGTACTTC. Its translation is CASSFAGGRDIQYF.

The chain links TRBV3-1 to TRBJ2-7; TRBD2 aligns across 12 bases. CDR1 and CDR2 (germline): LGHDT, YNNKEL (reference sequence). V was clipped by 5 bases and J by 5 bases; unmatched bases: 7. There are 15 residues in the CDR3. For the CDR3, the DNA is TGTGCCAGCAGCGAGACTAGCGGGAGTTCTGACGAGCAGTACTTC. Protein product: CASSETSGSSDEQYF.

The V and J genes are TRBV5-1 and TRBJ2-7; D call uncertain. The CDR3 runs to 15 residues. The V end was cut by 4 bases, the J end by 1 base, with 15 bases between. Germline V lookup: CDR1 SGHRS, CDR2 YFSETQ. The CDR3 region is CASSPEPGSSYEQYF. The CDR3 DNA reads as TGCGCCAGCAGCCCGGAGCCAGGAAGTTCCTACGAGCAGTACTTC.

The chain joins TRBV23-1 to TRBJ2-4; the match to TRBD2 covers 7 bases. TRBV23-1 carries the ORF label, with uncertain function. There are 17 residues in the CDR3. V lost 0 bases, J lost 0 bases, and 5 bases stayed unmatched. Written as DNA, the CDR3 is TGCGCCAGCAGTCAATCCCGGGAGGAACTAGCCAAAAACATTCAGTACTTC. Translation gives CASSQSREELAKNIQYF.

J is TRBJ2-3 and V is TRBV4-1; D is perhaps TRBD2 (6 bases). Germline V gene lookup returns CDR1 MGHRA and CDR2 YSYEKL. The CDR3 length is 16 residues. V lost 0 bases to trimming and J lost 1 base, with 11 bases between them. The CDR3 sequence is CASSQDSSGGTDTQYF. DNA of the CDR3: TGCGCCAGCAGCCAAGATTCGTCGGGAGGCACAGATACGCAGTATTTT.

This CDR3 reads CASSGKGTQYF. Written as DNA, the CDR3 is TGTGCCAGCAGCGGGAAGGGGACCCAGTACTTC. The chain employs TRBV5-4 and TRBJ2-5; D is ambiguous. Trimming pared 4 bases from V and 7 bases from J, leaving 8 bases between. Germline V gene sequence: CDR1 SGHNT, CDR2 YYREEE (reference sequence). The CDR3 has 11 residues.

The gene calls are TRBV25-1 and TRBJ2-1, with D perhaps given as TRBD1 or TRBD2 (5 bases each). Trimming removed 3 bases at V and 8 bases at J, with 8 bases between. The CDR3 contains 12 residues. Germline CDR1 is MGHDK and CDR2 is SYGVNS. The chain's CDR3 is CASSDLGDEQFF. The CDR3 nucleotides read TGTGCCAGCAGTGATCTGGGGGATGAGCAGTTCTTC.